This T cell receptor beta chain was documented in a study of naive and memory T cell subsets. Treatment denoted: skin biopsy from PPD injection site in Mantoux-positive individual. TCR cDNA received a 3' ligated oligonucleotide that carried a UMI. Skin biopsies came from PPD injection sites in Mantoux-positive individuals. V was pared by 5 bases and J by 7 bases, with 19 bases between. The CDR3 spans 16 residues. Germline loops: CDR1 SGHRS, CDR2 YFSETQ. Four PCR rounds used nested alpha and beta constant region primers plus the SP2 primer. Alpha and beta constant region primers primed reverse transcription for blood and skin samples. TCRdb reprocessed the UMI-ligation and nested PCR reads via MiXCR and lists one record per CDR3 protein. The sample includes 35,000 to 40,000 distinct CDR3 sequences, about 10% of them seen just once. This clonotype was detected a few times.

The chain couples TRBV5-1 to TRBJ1-6; D unclear. This TCR came from an adult in good health. The sequencing used skin, collected from a tuberculin skin test site. CDR3: CASRQSGIGWNSPLHF. The CDR3 region has the DNA TGCGCCAGCAGGCAGAGCGGGATCGGGTGGAATTCACCCCTCCACTTT.